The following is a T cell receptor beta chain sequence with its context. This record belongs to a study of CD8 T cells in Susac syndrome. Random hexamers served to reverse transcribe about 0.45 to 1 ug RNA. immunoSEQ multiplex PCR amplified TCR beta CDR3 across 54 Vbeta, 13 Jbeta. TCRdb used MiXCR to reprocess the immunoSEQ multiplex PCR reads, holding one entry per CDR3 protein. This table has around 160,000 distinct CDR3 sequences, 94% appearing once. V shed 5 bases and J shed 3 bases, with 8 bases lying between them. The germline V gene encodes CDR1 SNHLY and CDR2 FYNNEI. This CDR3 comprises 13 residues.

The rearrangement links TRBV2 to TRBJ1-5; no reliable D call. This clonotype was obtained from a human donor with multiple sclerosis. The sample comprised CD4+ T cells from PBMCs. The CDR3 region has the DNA TGTGCCAGCAGTTTTCAGTTCAATCAGCCCCAGCATTTT. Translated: CASSFQFNQPQHF.